Presented here are 7 T cell receptor beta chains from one specimen sequenced in a study of cytomegalovirus exposure and HLA in healthy donors. The primer mix had 60 Vbeta and 13 Jbeta primers. Repertoires were generated with immunoSEQ multiplex PCR, while TCRdb's copy carries only in-frame clones and drops some. The repertoire holds fewer than 120,000 clones, with 76% as singletons. Sequences were obtained from PBMCs. The receptors come from a man aged 30 to 39 in good health and CMV-seropositive.

The genes are TRBV9 and TRBJ2-2; the match to TRBD1 covers 12 bases. V was clipped by 0 bases and J by 4 bases; unmatched bases: 13. Germline lookup yields CDR1 SGDLS and CDR2 YYNGEE. The CDR3 contains 20 residues. The CDR3 loop is CASSVGGGQGARVGTGELFF. Written as DNA, the CDR3 is TGTGCCAGCAGCGTAGGAGGGGGACAGGGGGCCCGAGTAGGCACCGGGGAGCTGTTTTTT.

V is TRBV7-2 and J is TRBJ2-4; unclear D gene. The CDR3 is made up of 14 amino acids. Trimming cost V 1 base and J 1 base, with 5 bases left between them. Per germline, CDR1 SGHTA and CDR2 FQGNSA. CDR3 sequence (DNA): TGTGCCAGCAGCTTAGGCGGCGCCAAAAACATTCAGTACTTC. Its translation is CASSLGGAKNIQYF.

The chain carries TRBV29-1 and TRBJ2-1, with D unclear. CDR3 length: 11 residues. Per germline, CDR1 SQVTM and CDR2 ANQGSEA. Trimming took 6 bases from V and 5 from J, leaving 8 bases between them. In DNA form, the CDR3 reads TGCAGCGTGTGGTACAACAATGAGCAGTTCTTC. This sequence encodes CSVWYNNEQFF.

The CDR3 sequence: CASSQMTSGPRNEQFF. CDR3 DNA sequence: TGCGCCAGCAGCCAGATGACTAGCGGCCCTAGAAATGAGCAGTTCTTC. V usage is TRBV4-1 and J usage is TRBJ2-1, with 9 bases lining up with TRBD2. The CDR3 has 16 residues. The germline gives CDR1 MGHRA, CDR2 YSYEKL. After removal of 3 bases from V and 7 bases from J, the junction contained 10 bases not matched to a gene.

With respect to this clone: The same CDR3 is also encoded by other DNA sequences in this sample. The chain links TRBV11-2 to TRBJ2-5, with D uncertain. Trimming took 1 base from V and 4 from J, leaving 4 bases between them. The CDR3 is 12 amino acids. Germline CDR1 is SGHAT and CDR2 is FQNNGV. The CDR3 nucleotides read TGTGCCAGCAGCTTAGCGCGAGAGACCCAGTACTTC. Amino acid sequence: CASSLARETQYF.

The chain combines TRBV9 with TRBJ2-7; TRBD1 matches at 8 bases. Germline V gives CDR1 SGDLS, CDR2 YYNGEE. This CDR3 spans 15 amino acids. The V segment lost 0 bases and the J segment 5 bases; nucleotides outside the gene matches: 7. CDR3 loop: CASSVDGRGLDEQYF. Written as DNA, the CDR3 is TGTGCCAGCAGCGTAGATGGCAGGGGGCTCGACGAGCAGTACTTC.

This clone was detected only once. The chain joins TRBV28 to TRBJ2-1; D call uncertain. V lost 6 bases and J 7 bases, leaving 10 bases between the germline ends. This CDR3 spans 12 amino acids. Germline CDR1 reads MDHEN; CDR2 reads SYDVKM. The CDR3 DNA is TGTGCCAGCAGGGCGGTTATAAATGAGCAGTTCTTC. Encoded protein: CASRAVINEQFF.